Listed below are T cell receptor beta chains from one sample, sequenced in a study of blood T cell repertoires in COVID-19. Sequenced by immunoSEQ multiplex PCR; TCRdb stores in-frame clones only, minus some. Altogether about 150,000 clones are present, 76% being singletons, with the ten largest covering 4.2%. Sequencing input: peripheral blood. These receptor sequences come from a man aged 55 to 70 with acute or convalescent COVID-19. CDR3s include the opening cysteine and the closing phenylalanine or tryptophan. Each record gives: CDR3 length, J gene, D gene, clone size, V gene, CDR3 DNA, CDR3 protein. A D gene is named only where the DNA matches it firmly. Only part of the rows carry a size: once, few, many, or a class if the clone is expanded.

len: 14
j_gene: TRBJ2-7
d_gene: TRBD1
abundance: NA
v_gene: TRBV19
CDR3nt: TGTGCCAGTAGTACTACAGGGGGAAACTGGGGGCAGTACTTC
CDR3aa: CASSTTGGNWGQYF

len: 15
j_gene: TRBJ2-3
d_gene: NA
abundance: few
v_gene: TRBV19
CDR3nt: TGTGCCAGTAGTATGTCTTCCGGTTTAGCAGATACGCAGTATTTT
CDR3aa: CASSMSSGLADTQYF

len: 15
j_gene: TRBJ2-2
d_gene: NA
abundance: once
v_gene: TRBV19
CDR3nt: TGTGCCAGTAGCCTAGGGGGAGCGAACACCGGGGAGCTGTTTTTT
CDR3aa: CASSLGGANTGELFF

len: 14
j_gene: TRBJ2-7
d_gene: TRBD1
abundance: NA
v_gene: TRBV5-6
CDR3nt: TGTGCCAGCAGCCCTACAGGGGTGCTATACGAGCAGTACTTC
CDR3aa: CASSPTGVLYEQYF

len: 18
j_gene: TRBJ2-2
d_gene: TRBD2
abundance: NA
v_gene: TRBV19
CDR3nt: TGTGCCAGCCTACCGGGACTAGCGGGAGGTCGGAACACCGGGGAGCTGTTTTTT
CDR3aa: CASLPGLAGGRNTGELFF

len: 17
j_gene: TRBJ2-5
d_gene: TRBD2
abundance: NA
v_gene: TRBV6-4
CDR3nt: TGTGCCAGCAGTGTGGGGACTAGCGGGAGAGGGCAAGAGACCCAGTACTTC
CDR3aa: CASSVGTSGRGQETQYF

len: 16
j_gene: TRBJ2-7
d_gene: NA
abundance: few
v_gene: TRBV21-1
CDR3nt: TGTGCCAGCAGCAAGGAGTGCGGGAAAACGTACTACGAGCAGTACTTC
CDR3aa: CASSKECGKTYYEQYF

len: 15
j_gene: TRBJ1-5
d_gene: NA
abundance: NA
v_gene: TRBV19
CDR3nt: TGTGCCAGTAGTATCTCCGGGGATAGCAATCAGCCCCAGCATTTT
CDR3aa: CASSISGDSNQPQHF

len: 16
j_gene: TRBJ1-3
d_gene: TRBD1
abundance: few
v_gene: TRBV5-6
CDR3nt: TGTGCCAGCAGCAATTACAGGGGGAAAGGAAGAAACACCATATATTTT
CDR3aa: CASSNYRGKGRNTIYF

len: 15
j_gene: TRBJ2-5
d_gene: TRBD1
abundance: NA
v_gene: TRBV19
CDR3nt: TGTGCCAGTAGTATCGAACAGGGGCTGCGCGAGACCCAGTACTTC
CDR3aa: CASSIEQGLRETQYF

len: 14
j_gene: TRBJ1-2
d_gene: NA
abundance: once
v_gene: TRBV28
CDR3nt: TGTGCCAGCTACCTCGGGCGGGGGCTGAATGGCTACACCTTC
CDR3aa: CASYLGRGLNGYTF

len: 17
j_gene: TRBJ2-1
d_gene: TRBD2
abundance: many
v_gene: TRBV12-5
CDR3nt: TGTGCTAGTGGTTTCCATAGAACGAGCGGGACCTACAATGAGCAGTTCTTC
CDR3aa: CASGFHRTSGTYNEQFF

len: 13
j_gene: TRBJ2-5
d_gene: NA
abundance: NA
v_gene: TRBV3-1/TRBV3-2
CDR3nt: TGTGCCAGCAGCAAACAGGGAAAAGAGACCCAGTACTTC
CDR3aa: CASSKQGKETQYF

len: 15
j_gene: TRBJ2-7
d_gene: TRBD2
abundance: NA
v_gene: TRBV12-5
CDR3nt: TGTGCTAGTGGTTTGCCTAGCGGGAGCTCCTACGAGCAGTACTTC
CDR3aa: CASGLPSGSSYEQYF

len: 13
j_gene: TRBJ2-6
d_gene: NA
abundance: NA
v_gene: TRBV27
CDR3nt: TGTGCCAGCAGTGTCGTAGGGGCCAACGTCCTGACTTTC
CDR3aa: CASSVVGANVLTF

len: 16
j_gene: TRBJ2-5
d_gene: TRBD2
abundance: NA
v_gene: TRBV28
CDR3nt: TGTGCCAGCAGTTTCTTGGGACTAGCGAACCAAGAGACCCAGTACTTC
CDR3aa: CASSFLGLANQETQYF

len: 18
j_gene: TRBJ2-7
d_gene: TRBD1
abundance: NA
v_gene: TRBV7-9
CDR3nt: TGTGCCAGCAGCTCCACCTCCCGCAGGGGGCGAAGTTTCTACGAGCAGTACTTC
CDR3aa: CASSSTSRRGRSFYEQYF

len: 15
j_gene: TRBJ1-4
d_gene: TRBD1
abundance: NA
v_gene: TRBV5-1
CDR3nt: TGCGCCAGCAGCAGGACCGGGACAGGGGGAGAAAAACTGTTTTTT
CDR3aa: CASSRTGTGGEKLFF

len: 15
j_gene: TRBJ2-7
d_gene: NA
abundance: NA
v_gene: TRBV7-2
CDR3nt: TGTGCCAGCAGCGTGGGTAGGGGCTGGGTTCGGGAGCAGTACTTC
CDR3aa: CASSVGRGWVREQYF

len: 14
j_gene: TRBJ2-7
d_gene: TRBD1
abundance: NA
v_gene: TRBV10-3
CDR3nt: TGTGCCACCCAAACCCAGACAGGGGCCTACGAGCAGTACTTC
CDR3aa: CATQTQTGAYEQYF

len: 15
j_gene: TRBJ1-6
d_gene: NA
abundance: NA
v_gene: TRBV10-3
CDR3nt: TGTGCCACCCAAGGACGGTCCTCGGGGGATTCACCCCTCCACTTT
CDR3aa: CATQGRSSGDSPLHF

len: 16
j_gene: TRBJ1-1
d_gene: NA
abundance: NA
v_gene: TRBV19
CDR3nt: TGTGCCAGTAGTAACCGGGGGCGCGGGGGGAACACTGAAGCTTTCTTT
CDR3aa: CASSNRGRGGNTEAFF

len: 15
j_gene: TRBJ2-5
d_gene: NA
abundance: NA
v_gene: TRBV7-8
CDR3nt: TGTGCCAGCAGCTTAGAGCCGACACCGCCAGAGACCCAGTACTTC
CDR3aa: CASSLEPTPPETQYF

len: 15
j_gene: TRBJ1-6
d_gene: TRBD1
abundance: few
v_gene: TRBV13
CDR3nt: TGTGCCAGCAGCTTGGGGGACAGAAGTAATTCACCCCTCCACTTT
CDR3aa: CASSLGDRSNSPLHF

len: 15
j_gene: TRBJ2-7
d_gene: TRBD2
abundance: NA
v_gene: TRBV10-3
CDR3nt: TGTGCCTCAAGAGACCTAGCGGGAGGTTCCTACGAGCAGTACTTC
CDR3aa: CASRDLAGGSYEQYF